This T cell receptor beta chain was profiled in a study of response to subunit inactivated influenza vaccine. This CDR3 comprises 11 residues. V shed 5 bases and J shed 8 bases, with 10 bases lying between them. Germline V gene sequence: CDR1 DFQATT, CDR2 SNEGSKA (reference sequence). This clonotype was detected only a few times. One entry per CDR3 protein, called by TCRdb with MiXCR from the RT-PCR reads. The table lists 500,000 to 700,000 distinct CDR3 sequences, under 30% of them singletons. This same sample was also taken into another study, of T cells expressing NK-cell markers. According to that study: 5'RACE template switching with UMIs produced the TCR beta cDNA. Seven of the eight sequenced donors were classified as HCMV-seropositive, and one was classified as seronegative. In several experiments, sorting was restricted to alpha-beta TCR T cells by an anti-gamma-delta TCR antibody. Among CD8+ T cells from about six donors, dominant NKG2C+ clonotypes accounted for roughly 1.0-7.0%. The CD3+CD56-NKG2C+ fraction of a handful of donors was likewise dominated by these clonotypes.

The TCR originated in a man in his fifties who received an inactivated influenza vaccine. The rearrangement links TRBV20-1 to TRBJ2-1, with a possible D match to TRBD1 (6 bases). The sample consisted of CD4+ T cells sorted from PBMCs, taken about 13 days after vaccination. DNA of the CDR3: TGCAGTGCTGGCCCAGGGGATGAGCAGTTCTTC. As protein: CSAGPGDEQFF.